This T cell receptor beta chain was sequenced during a study of prognosis after radiotherapy for stage I lung cancer. Study overall: Patients received stereotactic body radiotherapy alone, with no concurrent therapy. Metastases at distant sites emerged in several patients after radiotherapy, at a median of 7 months, whereas under 18 showed no significant progression. Findings and caveats of the study: Patients developing distant metastases showed lower Shannon entropy after stereotactic body radiation therapy.

The CDR3 runs to 13 residues. With 6 bases removed from V and 3 bases from J, the gap between germline ends came to 14 bases. Germline CDR1 is SQVTM and CDR2 is ANQGSEA. The genomic DNA TCR beta CDR3 region underwent two rounds of multiplex PCR. Amplification during the initial PCR round employed primers specific to each TRBV and TRBJ gene. TCRdb processed the multiplex PCR reads anew with MiXCR; each CDR3 protein has one entry. The repertoire holds approximately 16,000 distinct CDR3 sequences, with 29% as singletons. This clonotype was observed many times. Its target is not known. Sequenced material: PBMCs, taken before or after stereotactic body radiation therapy (not recorded which). The sequence was obtained from a donor over 45 with non-small cell lung cancer. The V call is TRBV29-1, the J call TRBJ1-1; D not resolved. DNA for the CDR3: TGCAGCGTGGACGGGGTTGGCGACACTGAAGCTTTCTTT. Its translation is CSVDGVGDTEAFF.